This T cell receptor beta chain was identified in a study of cytomegalovirus exposure and HLA in healthy donors. Turning to the study itself: Later analysis reported that the roughly 120 validation repertoires shared the platform of the 650 to 700 first-cohort repertoires. Overall study results and limits: Cytomegalovirus status was reportedly diagnosed by the classifier with high sensitivity and specificity.

This clone was counted only a few times. Its antigen is as yet unknown. The CDR3 spans 15 residues. CDR1 is LNHDA, CDR2 SQIVND, per germline (reference sequence). V gave up 4 bases and J gave up 3 bases; unmatched junction bases: 6. TCRdb keeps only in-frame clones here, not all; method: immunoSEQ multiplex PCR. In the table there are about 110,000 clones, about 85% of which are singletons. The clonotype originates from a woman aged 18-35 years in good health and CMV-seronegative. Sequencing was performed on PBMCs. The chain employs TRBV19 and TRBJ2-7; TRBD1 aligns across 10 bases. The CDR3 region has the DNA TGTGCCAGTAGTAGTCGACAGGGGGCCCTCTACGAGCAGTACTTC. Translating gives CASSSRQGALYEQYF.